This T cell receptor beta chain was recorded in a study of blood T cell repertoires in COVID-19. Study overall: The study drew acute and convalescent COVID-19 samples from the United States, Italy and Spain. Nucleic acid was either cDNA or gDNA, and it came from T cells, B-cell-depleted T cells, or PBMCs.

Germline CDR1 is KGHSH and CDR2 is LQKENI. The CDR3 has 14 amino acids. V was pared by 3 bases and J by 4 bases, with 2 bases of the junction left unmatched. In the source study's methods: Amplification of reference gene primers was used by the study to estimate nucleated cell counts. Assay: immunoSEQ multiplex PCR; the TCRdb copy retains only in-frame clones and omits some. The DNA gave D and trimming, while V, J and clone size come from that table. The sample gives about 200,000 clones, around 90% of which show up once; around 3% is in the top ten. The sequence came from a man aged 55 to 69 with acute or convalescent COVID-19. V and J are TRBV18 and TRBJ1-1; 10 nucleotides agree with TRBD1. Material for sequencing was peripheral blood. CDR3 in amino acids: CASSPDRGGTEAFF. The CDR3 DNA reads as TGTGCCAGCTCACCGGACAGGGGGGGCACTGAAGCTTTCTTT.